Presented here are 2 T cell receptor beta chains from one specimen sequenced in a study of Tregs in tolerant kidney transplant recipients. Repertoires were generated with immunoSEQ multiplex PCR, while TCRdb's copy carries only in-frame clones and drops some. Its table records about 48,000 clones. The sample was CD4+ T cells from blood, taken before the transplant. Receptors originate from a human donor who received a combined kidney and bone marrow transplant.

Comments on this clone: Read data end 3 residues before the CDR3 end; the end is taken from the germline J gene. V usage is TRBV20-1 and J usage is TRBJ1-6; D unclear. The CDR3 has 13 residues. Germline V CDR1 and CDR2: DFQATT, SNEGSKA (reference sequence). V lost 3 bases and J 4 bases, leaving 7 bases between the germline ends. The CDR3 spells CSARTTYNSPLHF. The CDR3 bases that were read are TGCAGTGCTAGGACAACTTATAATTCACCC.

A word on this clone: The CDR3 goes on 3 residues after the read ends, and that part is filled in from the germline J gene. The gene calls are TRBV20-1 and TRBJ2-3; the match to TRBD2 covers 9 bases. This CDR3 is 14 amino acids long. CDR1 and CDR2 (germline): DFQATT, SNEGSKA (reference sequence). Trimming removed 6 bases from V and 4 bases from J; junction bases left unmatched: 8. CDR3 bases read: TGCAGTGCCGCTATAGCGGGAGTCCCAGATACG. Its protein is CSAAIAGVPDT. The full CDR3 reads CSAAIAGVPDTQYF.